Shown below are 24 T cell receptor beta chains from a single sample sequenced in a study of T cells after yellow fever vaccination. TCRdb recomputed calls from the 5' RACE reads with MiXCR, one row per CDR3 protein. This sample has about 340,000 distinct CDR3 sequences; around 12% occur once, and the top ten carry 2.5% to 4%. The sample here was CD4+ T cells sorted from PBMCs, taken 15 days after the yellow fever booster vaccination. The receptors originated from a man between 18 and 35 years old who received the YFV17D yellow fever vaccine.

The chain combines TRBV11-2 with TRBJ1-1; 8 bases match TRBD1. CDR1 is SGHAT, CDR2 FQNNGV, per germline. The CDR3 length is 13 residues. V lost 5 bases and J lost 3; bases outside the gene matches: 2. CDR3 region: CASSVDRDTEAFF. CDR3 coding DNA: TGTGCCAGCAGCGTGGACAGGGACACTGAAGCTTTCTTT.

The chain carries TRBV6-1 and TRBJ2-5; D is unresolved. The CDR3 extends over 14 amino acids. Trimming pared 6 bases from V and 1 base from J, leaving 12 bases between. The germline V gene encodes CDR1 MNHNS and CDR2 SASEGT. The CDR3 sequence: CASRETNPQETQYF. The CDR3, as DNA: TGTGCCAGCAGAGAAACCAACCCCCAAGAGACCCAGTACTTC.

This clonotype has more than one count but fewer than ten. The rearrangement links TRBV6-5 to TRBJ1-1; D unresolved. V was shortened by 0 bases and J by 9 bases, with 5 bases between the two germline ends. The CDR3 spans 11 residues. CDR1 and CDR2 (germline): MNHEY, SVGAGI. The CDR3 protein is CASSYSGKAFF. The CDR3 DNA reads TGTGCCAGCAGTTACTCGGGGAAAGCTTTCTTT.

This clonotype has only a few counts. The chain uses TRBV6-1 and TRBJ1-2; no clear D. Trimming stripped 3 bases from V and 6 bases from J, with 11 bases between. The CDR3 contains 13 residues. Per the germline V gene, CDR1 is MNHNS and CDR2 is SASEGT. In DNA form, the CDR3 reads TGTGCCAGCAGTGAGGTCCCCATGCATGGCTACACCTTC. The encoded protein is CASSEVPMHGYTF.

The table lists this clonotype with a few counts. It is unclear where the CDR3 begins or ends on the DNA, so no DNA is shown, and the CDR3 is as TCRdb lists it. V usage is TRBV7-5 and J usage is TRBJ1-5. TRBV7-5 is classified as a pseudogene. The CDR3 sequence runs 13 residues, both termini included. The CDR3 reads CISVPEAYVRSHF.

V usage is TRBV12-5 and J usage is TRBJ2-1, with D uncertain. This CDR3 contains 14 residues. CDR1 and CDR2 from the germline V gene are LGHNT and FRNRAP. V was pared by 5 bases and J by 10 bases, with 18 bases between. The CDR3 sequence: CASGPWAYSREQFF. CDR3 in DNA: TGTGCTAGTGGTCCGTGGGCCTACTCCCGGGAGCAGTTCTTC.

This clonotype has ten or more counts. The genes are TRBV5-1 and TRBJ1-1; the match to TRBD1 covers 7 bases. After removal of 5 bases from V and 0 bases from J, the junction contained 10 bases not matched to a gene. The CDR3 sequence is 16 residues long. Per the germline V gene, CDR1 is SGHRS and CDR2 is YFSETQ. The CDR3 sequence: CASRQNRGGMNTEAFF. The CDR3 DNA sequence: TGCGCCAGCAGACAGAACAGGGGAGGGATGAACACTGAAGCTTTCTTT.

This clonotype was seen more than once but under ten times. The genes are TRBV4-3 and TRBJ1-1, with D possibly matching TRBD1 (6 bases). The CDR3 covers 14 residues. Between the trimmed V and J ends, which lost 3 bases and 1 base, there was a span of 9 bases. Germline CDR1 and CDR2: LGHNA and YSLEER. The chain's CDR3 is CASSQIQGNTEAFF. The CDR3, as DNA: TGCGCCAGCAGCCAGATACAGGGGAACACTGAAGCTTTCTTT.

The CDR3 region has the DNA TGTGCCAGCAGCGTAGGAGGGGGGCAGTTGGCCACTGAAGCTTTCTTT. Its translation is CASSVGGGQLATEAFF. The chain is built from TRBV9 and TRBJ1-1; tentative D call: TRBD1 (6 bases). This CDR3 has 16 amino acids. V was pared by 0 bases and J by 4 bases, with 16 bases between. CDR1 and CDR2 (germline): SGDLS, YYNGEE.

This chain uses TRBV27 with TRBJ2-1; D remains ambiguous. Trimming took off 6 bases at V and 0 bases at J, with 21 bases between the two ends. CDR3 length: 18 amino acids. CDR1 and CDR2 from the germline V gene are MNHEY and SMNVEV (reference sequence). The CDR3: CASRPRPTRPGSYNEQFF. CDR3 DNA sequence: TGTGCCAGCAGACCTCGCCCTACTCGACCCGGCTCCTACAATGAGCAGTTCTTC.

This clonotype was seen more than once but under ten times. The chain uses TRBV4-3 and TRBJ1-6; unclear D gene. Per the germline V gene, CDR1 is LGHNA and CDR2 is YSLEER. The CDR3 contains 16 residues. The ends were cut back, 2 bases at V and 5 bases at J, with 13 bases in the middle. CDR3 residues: CASSQLRTANNSPLHF. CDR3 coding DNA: TGCGCCAGCAGCCAACTCAGGACCGCTAATAATTCACCCCTCCACTTT.

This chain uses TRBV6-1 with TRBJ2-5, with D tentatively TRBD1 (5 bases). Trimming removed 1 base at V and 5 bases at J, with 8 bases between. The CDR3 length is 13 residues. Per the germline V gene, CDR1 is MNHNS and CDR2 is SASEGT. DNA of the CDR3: TGTGCCAGCAGTGAAGAGGGGCGCGAGACCCAGTACTTC. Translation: CASSEEGRETQYF.

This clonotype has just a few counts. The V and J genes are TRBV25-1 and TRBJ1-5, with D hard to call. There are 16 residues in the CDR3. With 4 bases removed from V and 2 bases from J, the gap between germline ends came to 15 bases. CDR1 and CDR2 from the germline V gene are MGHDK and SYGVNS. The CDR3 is CASSAGGPWGNQPQHF. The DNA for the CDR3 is TGTGCCAGCAGTGCCGGCGGACCTTGGGGCAATCAGCCCCAGCATTTT.

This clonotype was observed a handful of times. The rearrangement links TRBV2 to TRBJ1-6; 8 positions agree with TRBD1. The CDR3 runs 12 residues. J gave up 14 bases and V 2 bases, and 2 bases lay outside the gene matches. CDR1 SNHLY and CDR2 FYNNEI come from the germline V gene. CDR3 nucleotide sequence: TGTGCCAGCAGTGAACAGGGGGCTACCCTCCACTTT. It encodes CASSEQGATLHF.

CDR3 amino acids: CSAHSGTGGSTNEKLFF. In DNA, the CDR3 is TGCAGTGCTCACTCCGGGACAGGGGGATCAACTAATGAAAAACTGTTTTTT. The genes are TRBV20-1 and TRBJ1-4; 11 nucleotides align to TRBD1. The germline V gene has CDR1 DFQATT and CDR2 SNEGSKA (reference sequence). This CDR3 has 17 amino acids. V dropped 5 bases and J dropped 0; count of bases not matched to a gene: 8.

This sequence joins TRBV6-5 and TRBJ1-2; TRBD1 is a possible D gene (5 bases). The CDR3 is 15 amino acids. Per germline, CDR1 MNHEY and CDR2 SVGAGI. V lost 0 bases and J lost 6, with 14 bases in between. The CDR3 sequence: CASSYSRPGKDGYTF. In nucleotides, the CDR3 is TGTGCCAGCAGTTACTCGAGGCCAGGGAAAGATGGCTACACCTTC.

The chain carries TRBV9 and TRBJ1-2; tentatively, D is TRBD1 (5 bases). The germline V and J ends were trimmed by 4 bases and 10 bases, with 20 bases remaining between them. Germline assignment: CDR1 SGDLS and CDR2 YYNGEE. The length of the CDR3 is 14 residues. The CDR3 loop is CASSPTPGLQDYTF. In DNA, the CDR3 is TGTGCCAGCAGCCCGACCCCGGGACTTCAGGACTACACCTTC.

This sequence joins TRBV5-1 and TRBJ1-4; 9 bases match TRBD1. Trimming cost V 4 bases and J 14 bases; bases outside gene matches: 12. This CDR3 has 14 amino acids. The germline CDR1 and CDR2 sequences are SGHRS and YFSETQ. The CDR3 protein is CASSPRQGESILFF. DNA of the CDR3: TGCGCCAGCAGCCCGCGACAGGGGGAAAGCATTCTGTTTTTT.

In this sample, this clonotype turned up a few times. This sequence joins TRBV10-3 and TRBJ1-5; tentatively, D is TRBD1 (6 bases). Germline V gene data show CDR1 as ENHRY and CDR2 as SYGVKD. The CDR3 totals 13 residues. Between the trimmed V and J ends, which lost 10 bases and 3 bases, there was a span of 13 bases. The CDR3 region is CASGTTANQPQHF. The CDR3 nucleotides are TGTGCCAGTGGGACAACCGCCAATCAGCCCCAGCATTTT.

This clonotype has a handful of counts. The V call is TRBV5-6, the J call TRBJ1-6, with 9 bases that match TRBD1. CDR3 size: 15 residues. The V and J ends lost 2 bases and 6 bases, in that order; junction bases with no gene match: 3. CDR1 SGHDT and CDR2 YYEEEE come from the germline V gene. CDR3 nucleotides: TGTGCCAGCAGCTTTGGGACAGGGATTAATTCACCCCTCCACTTT. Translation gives CASSFGTGINSPLHF. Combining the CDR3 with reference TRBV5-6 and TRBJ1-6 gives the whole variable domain DAGVTQSPTHLIKTRGQQVTLRCSPKSGHDTVSWYQQALGQGPQFIFQYYEEEERQRGNFPDRFSGHQFPNYSSELNVNALLLGDSALYLCASSFGTGINSPLHFGNGTRLTVT.

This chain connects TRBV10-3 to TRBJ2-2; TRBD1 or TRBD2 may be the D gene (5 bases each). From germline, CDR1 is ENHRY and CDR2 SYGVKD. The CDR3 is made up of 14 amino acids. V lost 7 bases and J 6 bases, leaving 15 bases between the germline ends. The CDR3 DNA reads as TGTGCCATCAAGGAGGCCAGGGCGGCCGGGGAGCTGTTTTTT. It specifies CAIKEARAAGELFF.

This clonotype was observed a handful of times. The CDR3 reads CASSQAPLQGEAFF. CDR3 in DNA: TGCGCCAGCAGCCAAGCGCCATTACAGGGGGAAGCTTTCTTT. V gene TRBV4-1 combines with J gene TRBJ1-1, with 7 bases that match TRBD1. With V trimmed by 1 base and J by 8 bases, 7 bases remained unmatched. The CDR3 contains 14 residues. Germline-derived CDR1 and CDR2 are MGHRA and YSYEKL.

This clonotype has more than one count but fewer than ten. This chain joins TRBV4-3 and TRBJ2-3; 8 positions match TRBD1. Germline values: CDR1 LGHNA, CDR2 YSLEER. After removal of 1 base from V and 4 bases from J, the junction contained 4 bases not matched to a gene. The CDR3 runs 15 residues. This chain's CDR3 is CASSQGAQGADTQYF. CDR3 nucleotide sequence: TGCGCCAGCAGCCAAGGAGCACAGGGGGCAGATACGCAGTATTTT.

This CDR3 is CASSSDRRSQYF. CDR3 coding DNA: TGTGCCAGCAGCTCAGATAGGAGGTCCCAGTACTTC. V gene TRBV11-1 combines with J gene TRBJ2-5, with D possibly being TRBD2 (5 bases). The CDR3 totals 12 residues. The ends were cut back, 4 bases at V and 9 bases at J, with 12 bases in the middle. The V gene's germline CDR1 is SGHAT and CDR2 FQDESV (reference sequence).